This paragraph reports one TCR beta chain. This specimen belongs to a study of blood T cell repertoires in COVID-19. Whole-study context: Samples of COVID-19 (acute and convalescent) were obtained from the United States, Italy and Spain. PBMCs, B-cell-depleted T cells, or T cells provided the cDNA or gDNA that made up the material.

After removal of 1 base from V and 8 bases from J, the junction contained 8 bases not matched to a gene. The germline V gene has CDR1 SGHDN and CDR2 FVKESK. The CDR3 has 16 amino acids. As originally analysed: It was from reference gene primer amplification that nucleated cell counts were estimated. The table came from immunoSEQ multiplex PCR; TCRdb's copy has only in-frame clones and leaves some out. V and J calls plus clone size are reproduced from that table; the DNA served to infer D and trimming. The sample consists of roughly 68,000 clones, 80% to 85% of them appearing once. This receptor was identified in a man aged 45-65 years with active COVID-19. This chain uses TRBV14 with TRBJ2-1, with 10 nucleotides matching TRBD2. The sequencing sample was made of peripheral blood. The CDR3 DNA sequence: TGTGCCAGCAGCCAAGTGAAGTCTAGCGGGAGTGATGAGCAGTTCTTC. Protein product: CASSQVKSSGSDEQFF.